This TCR beta chain was captured by sequencing in a study of blood T cell repertoires in COVID-19. The wider study: Sites across the United States, Italy and Spain contributed samples from acute and convalescent COVID-19.

Some clones are missing from TCRdb's copy, which holds only in-frame ones; the method was immunoSEQ multiplex PCR. The data show 150,000 to 200,000 clones, just over 90% seen once. The CDR3 is 15 amino acids. J was trimmed by 3 bases and V by 0 bases; bases with no gene match: 5. Germline V CDR1 and CDR2: SGDLS, YYNGEE. Followed over time, Seattle patients had been enrolled while infection was active. The sample was peripheral blood. This clonotype was sampled from a woman aged 55-75 years with COVID-19, enrolled during active disease. J is TRBJ1-2 and V is TRBV9, with 7 bases identical to TRBD1. For the CDR3, the DNA is TGTGCCAGCAGCGTAGAGGACAGGCACTACTATGGCTACACCTTC. Its protein is CASSVEDRHYYGYTF. The full variable domain, completed using reference TRBV9 and TRBJ1-2, is DSGVTQTPKHLITATGQRVTLRCSPRSGDLSVYWYQQSLDQGLQFLIQYYNGEERAKGNILERFSAQQFPDLHSELNLSSLELGDSALYFCASSVEDRHYYGYTFGSGTRLTVV.